This TCR beta chain stems from a study of metastatic and nonmetastatic thyroid tumors (dated by TCRdb to about 2020). Concerning the study at large: The researchers compared repertoires between peripheral blood samples and tumor or nodule tissue samples from patients with malignant or benign thyroid disease. The paper as a whole reports these results and caveats: In both blood and tumor samples, malignant tumors were reported to have significantly higher TCR beta diversity than benign nodules.

No treatment had been received by any patient before thyroid surgery. Using T-cell receptor beta sequencing, the study looked back at clinical samples from patients collected from the early 2010s to the late 2010s. CDR1 and CDR2 are read off the germline V gene as MNHEY and SVGAGI. The CDR3 sequence holds 15 residues, the cysteine and phenylalanine included. The read is trimmed to its CDR3 DNA, 45 bases read in frame from base 1. Trimming costs V 4 bases and J 12 bases, and their ends lie 22 bases apart. This clone came up once. Its antigen is unknown. Within one base of it there is no much larger clone, and no base qualities were kept. A single read constitutes weak evidence. The receptor library was made with PCR. Sequencing relied on an Illumina HiSeq 4000. High-throughput sequencing was used to profile the TCR beta-chain CDR3 region of every patient. In the paper's pipeline: The researchers built a classifier to tell apart papillary thyroid cancer patients with distant metastasis, based on CDR3 differences among clinicopathological groups. The Shannon index was used to measure repertoire diversity, and the Morisita-Horn index was used to measure how similar tumor and blood repertoires were. The public reads were run again by TCRdb, first through fastp at Q25 and then through MiXCR, and only productive beta chains were kept. The V and J calls were determined by TCRdb, not by the authors. For this sample there are approximately 35,000 clones; 10% to 12% appear just once. About a sixth of the sample belongs to the ten largest clones.

Sequencing was carried out using blood. The chain links TRBV6-5 with TRBJ2-1, with no reliable assignment of the D segment. This sequence was found in a female donor with papillary thyroid cancer or a benign thyroid nodule (not recorded which). Some clones in this sample may be carry-over from other donors' samples. The DNA reads TGTGCCAGCAGTTCCCGGGCGTACTACACAGATACGCAGTTCTTC. Its protein product is CASSSRAYYTDTQFF.